The entry below gives a single TCR beta chain sequence along with its context. Its antigen is currently unknown. Between the trimmed V and J ends, which lost 5 bases and 5 bases, there was a span of 10 bases. This CDR3 spans 12 amino acids. The V gene's germline CDR1 is MDHEN and CDR2 SYDVKM. These data come from a study of shared clonotypes between healthy human individuals. Study context: Donors consisted of two women and three men between 18 and 49. Three plates each covered CD4 naive and memory; CD8 naive two, CD8 memory one. Study findings and constraints: In having few donors, the study represented limited genetic and exposure-history diversity.

Profiled with immunoSEQ multiplex PCR; TCRdb holds only in-frame clones, not every one. The sample contains roughly 640,000 clones, around 67% of which appear only once. This sequence joins TRBV28 and TRBJ2-7; D not certain. Sequencing used memory CD4+ T cells sorted from blood. Sample subset: CD45RA-negative fraction. The sequence was obtained from a woman aged 25 to 45 in good health. CDR3 DNA: TGTGCCAGCAGTCGTCCAGTCGACGAGCAGTACTTC. The encoded protein is CASSRPVDEQYF.